What follows are 26 T cell receptor beta chains derived from one specimen sequenced in a study of blood T cell repertoires in COVID-19. The protocol was immunoSEQ multiplex PCR, while the TCRdb copy is restricted to in-frame clones and leaves out a portion. Of 200,000 or so clones listed, around 86% are singletons. The source material was PBMCs or T cells enriched from blood (not recorded which). Source of these receptors: a man under 40 in a cohort exposed to, infected with or recovered from COVID-19 (not recorded which).

The chain couples TRBV27 to TRBJ2-5; D unclear. The V gene lost 3 bases and the J gene lost 1 base, with 6 bases spanning the gap. The length of the CDR3 is 13 residues. Germline CDR1 and CDR2: MNHEY and SMNVEV (reference sequence). The CDR3 DNA follows: TGTGCCAGCAGTTTGGGCCTCCAAGAGACCCAGTACTTC. It specifies CASSLGLQETQYF.

This chain links TRBV28 with TRBJ2-5, with a weak D call TRBD1 (6 bases). Germline assignment: CDR1 MDHEN and CDR2 SYDVKM. CDR3 length equals 14 residues. The ends were cut back, 6 bases at V and 3 bases at J, with 14 bases in the middle. The CDR3 loop reads CASSRSPGEETQYF. The DNA of the CDR3 is TGTGCCAGCAGCAGATCCCCAGGGGAAGAGACCCAGTACTTC. Variable domain in full (rest from reference TRBV28 and TRBJ2-5): DVKVTQSSRYLVKRTGEKVFLECVQDMDHENMFWYRQDPGLGLRLIYFSYDVKMKEKGDIPEGYSVSREKKERFSLILESASTNQTSMYLCASSRSPGEETQYFGPGTRLLVL.

The J gene is TRBJ2-7, the V gene TRBV7-2, with TRBD2 matching over 13 bases. Germline CDR1 is SGHTA and CDR2 is FQGNSA. The CDR3 length is 15 residues. V trimming: 5 bases; J trimming: 6 bases; junction bases outside the gene matches: 7. In DNA form, the CDR3 reads TGTGCCAGCAGCCCAGGACTAGCGGGAGAACCCGAGCAGTACTTC. Amino acids: CASSPGLAGEPEQYF.

V gene TRBV4-1 combines with J gene TRBJ2-3; perhaps TRBD2 as D (6 bases). V was trimmed by 4 bases and J by 0 bases, leaving 11 bases between them. Germline V gives CDR1 MGHRA, CDR2 YSYEKL. The CDR3 consists of 15 residues. The CDR3 bases are TGCGCCAGCAGCCCGGGACTGGTAAGCACAGATACGCAGTATTTT. This encodes CASSPGLVSTDTQYF.

The J gene is TRBJ2-3, the V gene TRBV13; 8 bases match TRBD2. In germline, CDR1 is PRHDT, CDR2 FYEKMQ (reference sequence). The CDR3 is made up of 17 amino acids. The junction had 16 bases not matched to a gene; V was cut back by 5 bases and J by 6 bases. CDR3 loop: CASSLGVGAGVPDTQYF. CDR3 in DNA: TGTGCCAGCAGCCTCGGGGTGGGAGCGGGAGTCCCCGATACGCAGTATTTT.

This clone was seen a single time. This chain uses TRBV19 with TRBJ2-2; D might be TRBD2 (6 bases). V was clipped by 5 bases and J by 1 base, with 14 bases between them. This CDR3 has 16 amino acids. Germline CDR1 reads LNHDA; CDR2 reads SQIVND (reference sequence). The CDR3 DNA follows: TGTGCCAGTAGTCGAATGGTAGCGGTGAACACCGGGGAGCTGTTTTTT. Translated: CASSRMVAVNTGELFF.

V is TRBV5-1 and J is TRBJ1-5; 7 positions agree with TRBD1. The CDR3 sequence is 14 residues long. The junction had 7 bases not matched to a gene; V was cut back by 2 bases and J by 8 bases. From germline, CDR1 is SGHRS and CDR2 YFSETQ. The CDR3 DNA reads as TGCGCCAGCAGCTTAGGGACAGTAGAGAAGCCCCAGCATTTT. It translates to CASSLGTVEKPQHF.

This chain joins TRBV5-4 and TRBJ2-1; 13 bases align to TRBD2. This CDR3 is 18 amino acids long. Germline assignment: CDR1 SGHNT and CDR2 YYREEE (reference sequence). The J segment lost 1 base and the V segment lost 3 bases, leaving 7 bases of the junction unmatched. CDR3 in amino acids: CASSYTLLAGGSYNEQFF. The CDR3 DNA follows: TGTGCCAGCAGCTACACCCTACTAGCGGGAGGGTCCTACAATGAGCAGTTCTTC.

This chain connects TRBV28 to TRBJ1-5; 10 bases line up with TRBD1. Per the germline V gene, CDR1 is MDHEN and CDR2 is SYDVKM. The ends lost 4 bases at V and 3 bases at J; junction bases unmatched: 6. CDR3 length equals 16 residues. CDR3 in amino acids: CASSSSGQGYNQPQHF. CDR3 DNA sequence: TGTGCCAGCAGTTCCTCGGGACAGGGGTACAATCAGCCCCAGCATTTT. Variable domain in full (rest from reference TRBV28 and TRBJ1-5): DVKVTQSSRYLVKRTGEKVFLECVQDMDHENMFWYRQDPGLGLRLIYFSYDVKMKEKGDIPEGYSVSREKKERFSLILESASTNQTSMYLCASSSSGQGYNQPQHFGDGTRLSIL.

The genes are TRBV7-2 and TRBJ2-5; 11 bases agree with TRBD2. This CDR3 contains 17 residues. Per the germline V gene, CDR1 is SGHTA and CDR2 is FQGNSA. J gave up 5 bases and V 5 bases, and 13 bases lay outside the gene matches. This chain's CDR3 is CASSPDRLAGSPETQYF. As DNA, the CDR3 is TGTGCCAGCAGCCCCGATCGACTAGCGGGAAGTCCGGAGACCCAGTACTTC. Supplemented by reference TRBV7-2 and TRBJ2-5, the full variable domain reads GAGVSQSPSNKVTEKGKDVELRCDPISGHTALYWYRQSLGQGLEFLIYFQGNSAPDKSGLPSDRFSAERTGGSVSTLTIQRTQQEDSAVYLCASSPDRLAGSPETQYFGPGTRLLVL.

This clone has a handful of counts. The rearrangement uses TRBV7-2 and TRBJ2-1; no firm D call. This CDR3 is built from 13 residues. The V end lost 5 bases, the J end lost 2 bases, and 7 bases lay between the germline ends. Germline V gene sequence: CDR1 SGHTA, CDR2 FQGNSA. Here the CDR3 reads CASSPYTYNEQFF. The CDR3 DNA follows: TGTGCCAGCAGCCCATACACCTACAATGAGCAGTTCTTC. The full variable domain, completed using reference TRBV7-2 and TRBJ2-1, is GAGVSQSPSNKVTEKGKDVELRCDPISGHTALYWYRQSLGQGLEFLIYFQGNSAPDKSGLPSDRFSAERTGGSVSTLTIQRTQQEDSAVYLCASSPYTYNEQFFGPGTRLTVL.

The chain carries TRBV28 and TRBJ2-1, with D possibly TRBD1 on 6 matching bases. The germline gives CDR1 MDHEN, CDR2 SYDVKM. V lost 4 bases to trimming and J lost 7 bases, with 17 bases between them. The CDR3 contains 15 residues. The CDR3, as DNA: TGTGCCAGCAGTTCCCCATCCTACGACAGGAATGAGCAGTTCTTC. The encoded protein is CASSSPSYDRNEQFF.

This clone was counted a few times. This chain uses TRBV11-2 with TRBJ2-1; 10 nucleotides align to TRBD2. Germline V gene sequence: CDR1 SGHAT, CDR2 FQNNGV. CDR3 length: 15 amino acids. V dropped 5 bases and J dropped 6; count of bases not matched to a gene: 7. The CDR3 spells CASSPLAGHPNEQFF. In nucleotides, the CDR3 is TGTGCCAGCAGCCCACTAGCGGGGCACCCCAATGAGCAGTTCTTC.

This sequence joins TRBV7-2 and TRBJ2-7; TRBD2 matches 8 bases. The CDR3 spans 17 residues. With 0 bases clipped from V and 5 bases from J, the junction kept 12 bases outside the gene matches. CDR1 is SGHTA, CDR2 FQGNSA, per germline. Here the CDR3 reads CASSLARPSGRGHEQYF. CDR3 sequence (DNA): TGTGCCAGCAGCTTAGCCCGCCCTTCCGGGAGGGGCCACGAGCAGTACTTC.

V gene TRBV5-1 combines with J gene TRBJ1-1, with 8 bases fitting TRBD1. V was clipped by 4 bases and J by 3 bases; unmatched bases: 14. This CDR3 spans 17 amino acids. Looked up from germline, CDR1 is SGHRS and CDR2 is YFSETQ. The CDR3 DNA reads TGCGCCAGCAGCGCCGGGACAGGTGACCCCCCTGACACTGAAGCTTTCTTT. This sequence encodes CASSAGTGDPPDTEAFF.

This chain joins TRBV27 and TRBJ2-7; D is undetermined. Trimming removed 5 bases from V and 6 bases from J, with 11 bases in between. Germline V CDR1 and CDR2: MNHEY, SMNVEV (reference sequence). The CDR3 contains 12 residues. The CDR3 region is CASSPSRREQYF. CDR3 DNA sequence: TGTGCCAGCAGTCCTTCGAGGCGCGAGCAGTACTTC.

About this clone: The same CDR3 is also encoded by other DNA sequences in this sample. The rearrangement uses TRBV5-1 and TRBJ1-4, with D possibly TRBD1 on 5 matching bases. CDR3 size: 15 residues. CDR1 SGHRS and CDR2 YFSETQ come from the germline V gene. V lost 0 bases and J lost 0, with 6 bases in between. The CDR3 nucleotides read TGCGCCAGCAGCTTGGGGGGCGCAACTAATGAAAAACTGTTTTTT. It is translated as CASSLGGATNEKLFF.

The rearrangement joins TRBV10-3 to TRBJ2-2, with 13 bases aligning to TRBD2. Germline CDR1 reads ENHRY; CDR2 reads SYGVKD. The CDR3 consists of 18 residues. J lost 0 bases, V lost 6 bases, and 7 bases had no gene match. The CDR3 nucleotides are TGTGCCATCAGCCAAATCGGGACTAGCGGGACGAACACCGGGGAGCTGTTTTTT. Translating gives CAISQIGTSGTNTGELFF.

The chain uses TRBV5-4 and TRBJ2-3; D may be TRBD1 (6 bases). The CDR3 consists of 16 residues. V lost 1 base to trimming and J lost 5 bases, with 17 bases between them. The germline V gene has CDR1 SGHNT and CDR2 YYREEE (reference sequence). The CDR3 reads CASSLPKQGVVDTQYF. The CDR3 region has the DNA TGTGCCAGCAGCTTGCCCAAACAGGGAGTAGTAGATACGCAGTATTTT.

V is TRBV5-4 and J is TRBJ2-1; a weak D match, TRBD2 (6 bases). CDR1 is SGHNT and CDR2 is YYREEE in the germline V gene (reference sequence). Trimming stripped 5 bases from V and 0 bases from J, with 9 bases between. The CDR3 consists of 14 residues. Here the CDR3 reads CASSLGSSYNEQFF. Here the CDR3 DNA reads TGTGCCAGCAGTCTCGGGAGCTCCTACAATGAGCAGTTCTTC.

The chain has TRBV4-2 and TRBJ2-1; 8 bases fit TRBD2. The CDR3 is 17 residues long. V trimming: 0 bases; J trimming: 3 bases; junction bases outside the gene matches: 7. The germline V gene has CDR1 LGHNA and CDR2 YNFKEQ. CDR3 region: CASSQDHPGRGYNEQFF. The CDR3 DNA reads as TGTGCCAGCAGCCAAGATCACCCCGGGAGGGGCTACAATGAGCAGTTCTTC.

The chain joins TRBV4-1 to TRBJ2-7; the match to TRBD2 covers 9 bases. V was clipped by 1 base and J by 9 bases; unmatched bases: 10. The CDR3 totals 15 residues. Per germline, CDR1 MGHRA and CDR2 YSYEKL. CDR3 nucleotides: TGCGCCAGCAGCCAAGGACTAGCGGCTCCTTATGGGCAGTACTTC. Translated: CASSQGLAAPYGQYF.

The chain uses TRBV6-5 and TRBJ2-7; 10 bases align to TRBD1. The CDR3 runs to 14 residues. V lost 6 bases and J lost 4; bases outside the gene matches: 6. The germline V gene encodes CDR1 MNHEY and CDR2 SVGAGI. CDR3 bases: TGTGCCAGCAGACCGGACAGGGGGTGGTACGAGCAGTACTTC. Its translation: CASRPDRGWYEQYF.

V and J are TRBV4-3 and TRBJ1-2; D ambiguous. CDR1 LGHNA and CDR2 YSLEER come from the germline V gene. The CDR3 is 16 amino acids. The ends were cut back, 3 bases at V and 4 bases at J, with 18 bases in the middle. The CDR3 sequence: CASSQHEAGTGYGYTF. In DNA, the CDR3 is TGCGCCAGCAGCCAGCACGAAGCGGGTACCGGCTATGGCTACACCTTC.

The chain employs TRBV6-2 or TRBV6-3 and TRBJ2-1, with D maybe TRBD1 (6 bases). Germline values: CDR1 MNHEY, CDR2 SVGEGT. This CDR3 is built from 12 residues. V dropped 4 bases and J dropped 8 bases, with 9 bases sitting between them. The CDR3 bases are TGTGCCAGCAGTTTACAGGGTTATGAGCAGTTCTTC. Translated: CASSLQGYEQFF.

The chain employs TRBV20-1 and TRBJ2-7; 7 nucleotides agree with TRBD1. The CDR3 loop spans 11 amino acids. Trimming removed 7 bases from V and 6 bases from J; junction bases left unmatched: 6. The V gene's germline CDR1 is DFQATT and CDR2 SNEGSKA (reference sequence). The CDR3 region has the DNA TGCAGTGTGGGTACAGGGGTCGAGCAGTACTTC. As protein: CSVGTGVEQYF.